This TCR beta chain was sequenced in a study of blood T cell repertoires in COVID-19. Which cohort a participant joined came from the clinical history participants gave. No more than 2 weeks before study entry, exposed participants had met a case of COVID-19. Authors' processing steps: How many nucleated cells were present was estimated from reference gene primer amplification. Sequencing was performed with immunoSEQ multiplex PCR; in TCRdb, only in-frame clones are kept and a portion is missing. That table supplies the V and J calls and clone size; D and trimming were determined from the DNA. The data show about 62,000 clones, around 66% seen once. The TCR originated in a woman in her sixties who had been exposed to COVID-19. The sequencing input was PBMCs or T cells enriched from blood (not recorded which).

The CDR3 spells CASSESDRINYGYTF. The CDR3 DNA sequence: TGTGCCAGCAGTGAATCGGACAGGATTAACTATGGCTACACCTTC. V is TRBV25-1 and J is TRBJ1-2; 7 bases line up with TRBD1. The V segment lost 1 base and the J segment 1 base; nucleotides outside the gene matches: 3. Per the germline V gene, CDR1 is MGHDK and CDR2 is SYGVNS. There are 15 residues in the CDR3.